This TCR beta chain is from a study of control samples from healthy donors and cancer patients. The CDR3 runs 17 residues. V was pared by 5 bases and J by 2 bases, with 21 bases between. Germline CDR1 is MNHNY and CDR2 is SVGAGI (reference sequence). Data came from immunoSEQ multiplex PCR; TCRdb stores just in-frame clones and leaves some out. The table includes 100,000 to 130,000 clones, 82% detected once. Note on this clone: Other DNA sequences in the same sample also yield this CDR3.

The sample comprised blood. This chain joins TRBV6-6 and TRBJ1-1; weak D call: TRBD1 (6 bases). The receptor was isolated from a man younger than 30 in good health. The CDR3 nucleotides are TGTGCCAGCAGTCATCCCCCGCCGGACAGAGCTAACACTGAAGCTTTCTTT. Translated: CASSHPPPDRANTEAFF.